This T cell receptor (beta chain) stems from a study of T-cell reconstitution after alpha-beta-depleted transplantation in children. This clonotype came up many times. What it binds is not known. There are 16 residues in the CDR3. Germline CDR1 is MDHEN and CDR2 is SYDVKM. Trimming took off 1 base at V and 1 base at J, with 13 bases between the two ends. It was with unique molecular identifiers that the TCRbeta library was prepared. Via MiXCR, TCRdb re-called the PCR reads, giving one row per CDR3 protein. The sample yields about 300,000 distinct CDR3 sequences, roughly 9.1% seen once. Study results and limitations: At the one-year point after transplant, T-cell counts and TCRbeta diversity were found to come mostly from T cells that had been newly produced. Reportedly, only several hundred clones from non-depleted graft cells drove alpha-beta T-cell counts at about two months.

The origin of this receptor is a boy younger than two with acute myeloid leukemia, due to receive a stem cell transplant. The chain links TRBV28 to TRBJ1-1; D might be TRBD1 (5 bases). Sequencing was performed on PBMCs, taken before TCRalphabeta/CD19-depleted stem cell transplant. CDR3 residues: CASSLYETVSNTEAFF. CDR3 in DNA: TGTGCCAGCAGTTTATACGAGACAGTTTCGAACACTGAAGCTTTCTTT.